This TCR beta chain derives from a study of blood T cell repertoires in COVID-19. Background on the study: Some COVID-19 samples were acute and others convalescent; all came from the United States, Italy and Spain.

Original processing notes: Amplification from reference gene primers served as the basis for estimated nucleated cell counts. Clones were sequenced by immunoSEQ multiplex PCR, and TCRdb holds only the in-frame ones, with some missing. The V and J calls and the clone size are those of that table, but D and trimming were determined from the DNA. The profile covers around 30,000 clones, with roughly 84% appearing a single time and more than 13% taken by the ten largest. This CDR3 is built from 12 residues. V shed 6 bases and J shed 3 bases, with 6 bases lying between them. Germline V gene sequence: CDR1 LGHDT, CDR2 YNNKEL (reference sequence).

The chain couples TRBV3-1 (or the pseudogene TRBV3-2) to TRBJ1-3; no definite D call. The sequence was collected from a man aged 55 to 70 with active COVID-19. Material: peripheral blood. CDR3 protein: CASRHGGNTIYF. In DNA, the CDR3 is TGTGCCAGCAGGCACGGTGGAAACACCATATATTTT.